This T cell receptor beta chain was recovered during a study of cytomegalovirus exposure and HLA in healthy donors. The PCR had 60 Vbeta and 13 Jbeta primers. Clones were read by immunoSEQ multiplex PCR, and TCRdb kept only the in-frame ones, dropping some. This table holds roughly 200,000 clones, about four fifths found once. The CDR3 has 14 residues. Germline V gene sequence: CDR1 LGHNA, CDR2 YSLEER. Deletions cut 1 base from V and 6 bases from J, with 12 bases between. The genes are TRBV4-3 and TRBJ1-2; no definite D call. Sequenced sample: PBMCs. This clonotype originated in a woman younger than 35 in good health and CMV-seronegative. The CDR3 region has the DNA TGCGCCAGCAGCCAAGTCACGGGGAGGAATGGCTACACCTTC. Translating gives CASSQVTGRNGYTF.